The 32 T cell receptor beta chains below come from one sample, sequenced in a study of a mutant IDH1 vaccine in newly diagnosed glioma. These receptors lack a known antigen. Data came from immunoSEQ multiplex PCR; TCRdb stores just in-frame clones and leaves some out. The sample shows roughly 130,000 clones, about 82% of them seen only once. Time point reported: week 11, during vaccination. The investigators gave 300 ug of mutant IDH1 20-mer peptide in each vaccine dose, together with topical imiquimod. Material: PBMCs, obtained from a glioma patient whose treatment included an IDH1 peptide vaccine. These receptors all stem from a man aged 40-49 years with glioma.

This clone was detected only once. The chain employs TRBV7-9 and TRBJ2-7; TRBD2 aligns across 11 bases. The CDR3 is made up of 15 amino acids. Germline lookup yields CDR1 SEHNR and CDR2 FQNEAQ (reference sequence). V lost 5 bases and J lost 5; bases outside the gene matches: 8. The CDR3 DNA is TGTGCCAGCAGCCCTCAGACTAGCGGGATCCACGAGCAGTACTTC. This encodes CASSPQTSGIHEQYF.

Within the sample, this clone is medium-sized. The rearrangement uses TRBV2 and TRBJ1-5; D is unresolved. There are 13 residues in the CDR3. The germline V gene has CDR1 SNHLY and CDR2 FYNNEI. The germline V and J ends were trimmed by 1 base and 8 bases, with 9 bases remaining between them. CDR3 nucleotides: TGTGCCAGCAGTGAAGGGACCCTGGAGCCCCAGCATTTT. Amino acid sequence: CASSEGTLEPQHF.

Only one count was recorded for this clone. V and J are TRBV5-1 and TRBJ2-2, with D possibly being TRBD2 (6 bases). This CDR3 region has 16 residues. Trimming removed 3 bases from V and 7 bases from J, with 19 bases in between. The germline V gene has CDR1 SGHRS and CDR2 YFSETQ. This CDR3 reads CASSSGGKARGGELFF. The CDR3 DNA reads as TGCGCCAGCAGCTCGGGTGGAAAGGCGCGGGGCGGGGAGCTGTTTTTT.

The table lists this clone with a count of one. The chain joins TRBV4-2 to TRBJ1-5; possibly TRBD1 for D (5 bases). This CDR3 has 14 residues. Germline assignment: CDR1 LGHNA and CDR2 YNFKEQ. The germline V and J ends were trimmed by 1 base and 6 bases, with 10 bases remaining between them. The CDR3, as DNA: TGTGCCAGCAGCCAAGGCACGGGGGGTCAGCCCCAGCATTTT. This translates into CASSQGTGGQPQHF.

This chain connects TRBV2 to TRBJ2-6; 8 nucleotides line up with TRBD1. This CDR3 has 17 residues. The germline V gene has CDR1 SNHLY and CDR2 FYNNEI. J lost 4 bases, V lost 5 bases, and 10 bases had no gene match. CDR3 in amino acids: CASSPGDRPGGANVLTF. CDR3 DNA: TGTGCCAGCAGTCCAGGGGACAGGCCAGGGGGGGCCAACGTCCTGACTTTC.

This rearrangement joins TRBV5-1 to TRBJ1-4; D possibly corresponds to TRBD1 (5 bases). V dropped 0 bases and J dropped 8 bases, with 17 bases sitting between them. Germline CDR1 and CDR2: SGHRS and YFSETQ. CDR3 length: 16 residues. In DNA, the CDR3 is TGCGCCAGCAGCTTGGATAGGGTCAGGGCTGGGGAAAAACTGTTTTTT. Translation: CASSLDRVRAGEKLFF.

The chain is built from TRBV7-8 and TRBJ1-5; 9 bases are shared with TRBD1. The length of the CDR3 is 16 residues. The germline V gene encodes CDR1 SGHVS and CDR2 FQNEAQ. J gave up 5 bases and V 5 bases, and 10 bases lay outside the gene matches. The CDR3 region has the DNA TGTGCCAGCAGCCGAAAGGTGGGACAGGGACATCAGCCCCAGCATTTT. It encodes CASSRKVGQGHQPQHF.

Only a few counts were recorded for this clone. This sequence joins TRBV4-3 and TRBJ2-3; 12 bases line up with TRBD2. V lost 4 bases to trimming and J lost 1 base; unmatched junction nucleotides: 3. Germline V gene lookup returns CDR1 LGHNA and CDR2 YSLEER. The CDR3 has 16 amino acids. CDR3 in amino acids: CASSPRTSGGTDTQYF. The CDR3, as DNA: TGCGCCAGCAGCCCGAGGACTAGCGGGGGCACAGATACGCAGTATTTT.

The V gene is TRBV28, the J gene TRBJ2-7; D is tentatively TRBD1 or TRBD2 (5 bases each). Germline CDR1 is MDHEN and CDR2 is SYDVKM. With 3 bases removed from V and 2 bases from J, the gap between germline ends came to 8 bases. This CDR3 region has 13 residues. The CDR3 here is CASSFPGPYEQYF. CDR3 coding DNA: TGTGCCAGCAGTTTTCCGGGGCCCTACGAGCAGTACTTC.

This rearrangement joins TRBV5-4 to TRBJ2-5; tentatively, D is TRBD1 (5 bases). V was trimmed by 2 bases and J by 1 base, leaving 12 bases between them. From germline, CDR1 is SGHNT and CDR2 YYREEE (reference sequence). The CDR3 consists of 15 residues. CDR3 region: CASSLYSRVQETQYF. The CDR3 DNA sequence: TGTGCCAGCAGCTTATATAGCAGGGTCCAAGAGACCCAGTACTTC.

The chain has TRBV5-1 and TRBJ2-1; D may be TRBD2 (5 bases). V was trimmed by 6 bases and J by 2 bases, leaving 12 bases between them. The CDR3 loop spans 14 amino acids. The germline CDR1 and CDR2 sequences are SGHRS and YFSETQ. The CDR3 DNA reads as TGCGCCAGCACCAATAGAGGGCCCTACAATGAGCAGTTCTTC. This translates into CASTNRGPYNEQFF.

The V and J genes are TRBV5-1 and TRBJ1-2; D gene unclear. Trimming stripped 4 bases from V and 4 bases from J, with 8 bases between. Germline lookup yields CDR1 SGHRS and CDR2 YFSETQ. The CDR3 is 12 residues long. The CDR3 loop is CASSINSYGYTF. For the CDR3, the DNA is TGCGCCAGCAGCATTAACAGCTATGGCTACACCTTC.

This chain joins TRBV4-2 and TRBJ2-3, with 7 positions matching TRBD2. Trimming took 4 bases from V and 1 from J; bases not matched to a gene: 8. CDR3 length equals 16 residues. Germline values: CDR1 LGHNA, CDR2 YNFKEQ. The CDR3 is CASSLGTTGGTDTQYF. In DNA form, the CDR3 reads TGTGCCAGCAGCCTCGGGACTACAGGAGGCACAGATACGCAGTATTTT.

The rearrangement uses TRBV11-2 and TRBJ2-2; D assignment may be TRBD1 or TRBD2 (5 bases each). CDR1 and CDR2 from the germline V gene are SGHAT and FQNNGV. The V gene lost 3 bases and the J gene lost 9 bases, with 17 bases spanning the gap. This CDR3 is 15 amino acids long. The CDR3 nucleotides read TGTGCCAGCAGCTTGGTGGCAGGGAGAGTCTGGGAGCTGTTTTTT. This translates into CASSLVAGRVWELFF.

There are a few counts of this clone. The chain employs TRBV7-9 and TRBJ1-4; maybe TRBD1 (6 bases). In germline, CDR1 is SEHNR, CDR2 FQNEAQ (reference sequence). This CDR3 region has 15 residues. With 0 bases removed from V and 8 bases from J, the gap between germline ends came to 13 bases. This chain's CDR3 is CASSLAPSGVEKLFF. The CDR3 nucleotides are TGTGCCAGCAGCTTAGCCCCCTCAGGGGTGGAAAAACTGTTTTTT.

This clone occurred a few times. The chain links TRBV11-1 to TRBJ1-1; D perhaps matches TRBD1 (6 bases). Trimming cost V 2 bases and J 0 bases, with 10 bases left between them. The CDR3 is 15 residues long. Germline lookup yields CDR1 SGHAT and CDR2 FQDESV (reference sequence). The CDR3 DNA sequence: TGTGCCAGCAGCTTAACGACAGGCATGAACACTGAAGCTTTCTTT. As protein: CASSLTTGMNTEAFF.

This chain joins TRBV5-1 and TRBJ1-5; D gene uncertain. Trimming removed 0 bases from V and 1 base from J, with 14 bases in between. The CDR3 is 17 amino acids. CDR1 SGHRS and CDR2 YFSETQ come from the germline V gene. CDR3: CASSLGPPGASNQPQHF. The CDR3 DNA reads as TGCGCCAGCAGCTTGGGACCTCCCGGCGCGAGCAATCAGCCCCAGCATTTT.

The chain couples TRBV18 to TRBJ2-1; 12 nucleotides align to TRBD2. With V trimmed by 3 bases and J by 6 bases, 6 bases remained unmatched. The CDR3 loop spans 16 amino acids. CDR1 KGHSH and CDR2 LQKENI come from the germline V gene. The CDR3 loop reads CASSPLAGGPGNEQFF. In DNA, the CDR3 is TGTGCCAGCTCACCGCTAGCGGGAGGGCCAGGCAATGAGCAGTTCTTC.

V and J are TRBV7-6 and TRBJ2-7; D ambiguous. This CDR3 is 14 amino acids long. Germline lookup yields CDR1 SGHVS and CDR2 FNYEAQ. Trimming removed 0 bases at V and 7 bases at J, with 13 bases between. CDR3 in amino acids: CASSLATLMGEQYF. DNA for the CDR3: TGTGCCAGCAGCTTAGCTACTCTAATGGGGGAGCAGTACTTC. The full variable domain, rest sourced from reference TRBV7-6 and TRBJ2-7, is GAGVSQSPRYKVTKRGQDVALRCDPISGHVSLYWYRQALGQGPEFLTYFNYEAQQDKSGLPNDRFSAERPEGSISTLTIQRTEQRDSAMYRCASSLATLMGEQYFGPGTRLTVT.

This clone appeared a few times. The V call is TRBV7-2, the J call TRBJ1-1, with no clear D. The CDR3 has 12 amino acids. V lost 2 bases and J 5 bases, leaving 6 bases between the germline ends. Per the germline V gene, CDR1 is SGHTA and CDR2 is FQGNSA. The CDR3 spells CASSLYPTEAFF. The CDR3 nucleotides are TGTGCCAGCAGCTTATACCCAACTGAAGCTTTCTTT.

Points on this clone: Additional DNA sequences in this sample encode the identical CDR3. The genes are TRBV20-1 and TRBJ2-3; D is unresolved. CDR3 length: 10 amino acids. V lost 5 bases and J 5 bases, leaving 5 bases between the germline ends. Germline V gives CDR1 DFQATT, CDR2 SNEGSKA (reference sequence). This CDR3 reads CSAPLDTQYF. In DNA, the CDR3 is TGCAGTGCTCCGCTAGATACGCAGTATTTT.

The CDR3 sequence is CATNRGSNTGELFF. CDR3 bases: TGTGCCACTAACAGGGGGTCGAACACCGGGGAGCTGTTTTTT. This sequence joins TRBV7-8 and TRBJ2-2; TRBD1 matches at 8 bases. The J segment lost 0 bases and the V segment lost 10 bases, leaving 4 bases of the junction unmatched. The CDR3 contains 14 residues. Germline values: CDR1 SGHVS, CDR2 FQNEAQ.

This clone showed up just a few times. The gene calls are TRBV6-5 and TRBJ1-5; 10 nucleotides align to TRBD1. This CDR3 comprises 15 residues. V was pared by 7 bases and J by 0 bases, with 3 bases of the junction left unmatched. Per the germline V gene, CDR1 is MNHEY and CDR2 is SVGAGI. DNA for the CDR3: TGTGCCAGCAAGCGGGACAGGGGTAGCAATCAGCCCCAGCATTTT. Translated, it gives CASKRDRGSNQPQHF.

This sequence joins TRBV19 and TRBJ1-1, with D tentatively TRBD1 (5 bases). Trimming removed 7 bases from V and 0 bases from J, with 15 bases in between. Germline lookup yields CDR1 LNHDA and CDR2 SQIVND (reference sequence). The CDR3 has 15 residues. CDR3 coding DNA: TGTGCCAGTAACTTGGGACCGTTGGTGAACACTGAAGCTTTCTTT. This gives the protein CASNLGPLVNTEAFF.

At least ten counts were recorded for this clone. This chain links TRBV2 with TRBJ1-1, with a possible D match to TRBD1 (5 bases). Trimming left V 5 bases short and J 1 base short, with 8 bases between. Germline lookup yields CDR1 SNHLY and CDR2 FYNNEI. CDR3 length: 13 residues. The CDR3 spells CASSKDKNTEAFF. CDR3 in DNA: TGTGCCAGCAGTAAGGACAAGAACACTGAAGCTTTCTTT.

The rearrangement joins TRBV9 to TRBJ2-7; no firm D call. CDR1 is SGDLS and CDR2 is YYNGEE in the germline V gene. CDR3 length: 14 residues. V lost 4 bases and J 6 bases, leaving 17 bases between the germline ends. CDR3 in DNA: TGTGCCAGCAGCCCCGGTGCCCTGGGCAGCGAGCAGTACTTC. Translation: CASSPGALGSEQYF.

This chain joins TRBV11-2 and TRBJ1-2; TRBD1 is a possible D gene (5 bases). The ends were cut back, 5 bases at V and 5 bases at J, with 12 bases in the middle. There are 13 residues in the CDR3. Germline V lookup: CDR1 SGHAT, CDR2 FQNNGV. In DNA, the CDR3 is TGTGCCAGCAGCCGGGACCTGGCTTATGGCTACACCTTC. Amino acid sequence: CASSRDLAYGYTF.

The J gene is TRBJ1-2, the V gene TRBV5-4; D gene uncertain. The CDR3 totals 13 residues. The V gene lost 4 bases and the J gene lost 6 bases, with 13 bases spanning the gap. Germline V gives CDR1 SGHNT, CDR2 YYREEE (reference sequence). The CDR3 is CASSPGFGHGYTF. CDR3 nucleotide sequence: TGTGCCAGCAGCCCGGGGTTTGGGCATGGCTACACCTTC.

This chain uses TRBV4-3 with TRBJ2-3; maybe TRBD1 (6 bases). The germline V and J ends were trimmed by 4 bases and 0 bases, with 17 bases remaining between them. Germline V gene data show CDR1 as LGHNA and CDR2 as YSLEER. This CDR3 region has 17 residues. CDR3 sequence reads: CASSPGTHRTSTDTQYF. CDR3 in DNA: TGCGCCAGCAGCCCCGGGACACATAGAACTAGCACAGATACGCAGTATTTT.

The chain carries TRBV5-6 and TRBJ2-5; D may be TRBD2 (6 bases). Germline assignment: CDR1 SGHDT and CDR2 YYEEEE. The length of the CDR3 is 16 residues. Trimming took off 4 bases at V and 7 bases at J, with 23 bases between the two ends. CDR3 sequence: CASSPESGRTSGTQYF. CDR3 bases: TGTGCCAGCAGCCCTGAGAGCGGGCGGACCTCCGGGACCCAGTACTTC.

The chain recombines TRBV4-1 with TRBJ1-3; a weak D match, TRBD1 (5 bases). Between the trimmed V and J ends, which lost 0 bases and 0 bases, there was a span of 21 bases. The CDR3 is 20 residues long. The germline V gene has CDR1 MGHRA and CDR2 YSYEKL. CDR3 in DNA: TGCGCCAGCAGCCAAGATGATCGGGGACCGACAGCCCGCTCTGGAAACACCATATATTTT. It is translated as CASSQDDRGPTARSGNTIYF.

The CDR3: CASSQQGGTDTQYF. The CDR3 DNA is TGTGCCAGCAGTCAACAGGGCGGGACAGATACGCAGTATTTT. This chain joins TRBV2 and TRBJ2-3, with D possibly matching TRBD1 (6 bases). There are 14 residues in the CDR3. Germline V gene lookup returns CDR1 SNHLY and CDR2 FYNNEI. V lost 5 bases to trimming and J lost 3 bases, with 12 bases between them.